Following are 8 T cell receptor beta chains from one sample sequenced in a study of T-cell reconstitution after alpha-beta-depleted transplantation in children. Construction of the TCRbeta library involved unique molecular identifiers. In TCRdb, the PCR reads were re-called with MiXCR into one record per CDR3 protein. Among approximately 400,000 distinct CDR3 sequences listed, around 9.9% were seen once. The material was PBMCs from the stem cell graft donor, obtained from the stem cell graft. The origin of the receptors is a human donor who donated a stem cell graft to a child with acute myeloid leukemia.

At least ten counts were recorded for this clonotype. J is TRBJ2-4 and V is TRBV30, with unresolved D. Germline V gives CDR1 GTSNPN, CDR2 SVGIG (reference sequence). The CDR3 length is 15 residues. V shed 2 bases and J shed 1 base, with 12 bases lying between them. CDR3: CAWSSTIGAKNIQYF. CDR3 nucleotide sequence: TGTGCCTGGAGTTCTACTATCGGGGCCAAAAACATTCAGTACTTC.

The table lists this clonotype with a few counts. The V and J genes are TRBV20-1 and TRBJ2-1; weak D call: TRBD2 (6 bases). Germline V gene lookup returns CDR1 DFQATT and CDR2 SNEGSKA (reference sequence). The ends were cut back, 2 bases at V and 6 bases at J, with 11 bases in the middle. CDR3 length equals 13 residues. The CDR3 loop reads CSARLASPNEQFF. CDR3 coding DNA: TGCAGTGCTAGACTAGCGTCCCCCAATGAGCAGTTCTTC.

The chain uses TRBV29-1 and TRBJ2-2; 8 nucleotides align to TRBD1. The germline gives CDR1 SQVTM, CDR2 ANQGSEA. This CDR3 has 13 amino acids. V trimming: 6 bases; J trimming: 2 bases; junction bases outside the gene matches: 2. The CDR3 sequence is CSVGQANTGELFF. CDR3 DNA: TGCAGCGTGGGACAGGCAAACACCGGGGAGCTGTTTTTT.

This clonotype was counted only a few times. V gene TRBV20-1 combines with J gene TRBJ1-1, with D unclear. The CDR3 sequence is 12 residues long. The germline gives CDR1 DFQATT, CDR2 SNEGSKA (reference sequence). The V gene lost 3 bases and the J gene lost 4 bases, with 9 bases spanning the gap. In DNA, the CDR3 is TGCAGTGCTAGCAGGCCCAGCACTGAAGCTTTCTTT. Translating it yields CSASRPSTEAFF.

This clonotype was counted only a few times. The gene calls are TRBV27 and TRBJ2-1, with 8 bases aligning to TRBD1. V was pared by 3 bases and J by 5 bases, with 3 bases of the junction left unmatched. The CDR3 loop spans 14 amino acids. Germline-derived CDR1 and CDR2 are MNHEY and SMNVEV (reference sequence). CDR3 amino acids: CASSFGQGNNEQFF. The DNA of the CDR3 is TGTGCCAGCAGTTTTGGACAGGGCAACAATGAGCAGTTCTTC.

Only a few counts were recorded for this clonotype. This chain connects TRBV10-2 to TRBJ1-1, with D unresolved. V was clipped by 4 bases and J by 5 bases, with 8 bases between them. Germline CDR1 reads WSHSY; CDR2 reads SAAADI. This CDR3 is 12 amino acids long. The CDR3 spells CASSGGRTEAFF. CDR3 bases: TGCGCCAGCAGTGGGGGTAGGACTGAAGCTTTCTTT.

V gene TRBV7-3 combines with J gene TRBJ2-6; the D is unclear. Germline CDR1 SGHTA, CDR2 FQGTGA. The CDR3 consists of 17 residues. V lost 5 bases to trimming and J lost 0 bases, with 14 bases between them. In DNA form, the CDR3 reads TGTGCCAGCAGCGAGAACGGGCCACCCTCTGGGGCCAACGTCCTGACTTTC. Its protein is CASSENGPPSGANVLTF.

This clonotype was seen a handful of times. V is TRBV5-1 and J is TRBJ2-5; tentatively, D is TRBD2 (5 bases). CDR1 and CDR2 from the germline V gene are SGHRS and YFSETQ. Trimming shortened V by 7 bases and J by 5 bases, and 27 bases separated the two germline ends. This CDR3 contains 17 residues. The CDR3 spells CASRLSLETTIRETQYF. The CDR3 region has the DNA TGCGCCAGCCGACTTTCCCTGGAGACTACCATTAGGGAGACCCAGTACTTC.